Listed below are T cell receptor beta chains from one sample, sequenced in a study of regulatory T cells in long-lasting Graves disease. TCRdb reanalysed the multiplex PCR reads using MiXCR and keeps one entry per CDR3 protein. The sample includes around 500,000 distinct CDR3 sequences, approximately 13% seen only once; the top ten take roughly 10%. These data were likewise used in another study, on T cells in Graves' hyperthyroidism and ophthalmopathy.

The sample was peripheral blood mononuclear cells (PBMCs), taken at new diagnosis, from a patient treated with antithyroid drugs. These receptors were obtained from a man aged 25-45 years with Graves disease. The CDR3 runs from the conserved cysteine through the conserved F or W. D genes are given only for firm matches. Clone size is shown for a subset of rows, as once, few, many or a class of expanded clone.

>TRBV2|many|TRBJ2-3|TRBD2
TGTGCCAGCAGGACCGGGACTAGCGGGAGTACCACAGATACGCAGTATTTT
CASRTGTSGSTTDTQYF
>TRBV24-1|many|TRBJ1-2|TRBD1
TGTGCCACCAGTGACTCGACAGGGGTGCATGGCTACACCTTC
CATSDSTGVHGYTF
>TRBV2|many|TRBJ2-3|TRBD2
TGTGCCAGCAGTGAGGCTAGCGGGAGAAACGCAGATACGCAGTATTTT
CASSEASGRNADTQYF
>TRBV5-1|NA|TRBJ2-7|TRBD1
TGCGCCAGCAGCCTGTATGACAGGGCCGACTCCTACGAGCAGTACTTC
CASSLYDRADSYEQYF
>TRBV6-5|many|TRBJ2-2|NA
TGTGCCAGCAGTTACTTCTCGACGACCGGGGAGCTGTTTTTT
CASSYFSTTGELFF
>TRBV10-3|many|TRBJ1-1|NA
TGTGCCATCAGCGGACAGAACACTGAAGCTTTCTTT
CAISGQNTEAFF
>TRBV2|few|TRBJ1-4|TRBD1
TGTGCCAGCACCTCAGGGGGGACAATCTCTAATGAAAAACTGTTTTTT
CASTSGGTISNEKLFF
>TRBV4-2|many|TRBJ1-5|NA
TGTGCCAGCAGCCAAGTGGCCGGGAGTGCGCAGCCCCAGCATTTT
CASSQVAGSAQPQHF
>TRBV9|many|TRBJ2-5|TRBD2
TGTGCCAGCGCGGGGGGCCTAAAAGAGACCCAGTACTTC
CASAGGLKETQYF
>TRBV11-3|NA|TRBJ2-2|NA
TGTGCCAGCGCTCGGAGAACCGGGGAGCTGTTTTTT
CASARRTGELFF
>TRBV30|few|TRBJ2-7|TRBD1
TGTGCCTGGGACAGGGGGCGAGAGCAGTACTTC
CAWDRGREQYF
>TRBV20-1|many|TRBJ2-5|TRBD2
TGCAGTGCTAGGGCGGGAGGGCCCGGAGAGACCCAGTACTTC
CSARAGGPGETQYF
>TRBV27|many|TRBJ2-7|NA
TGTGCCAGTGGGGACTTACCAACCTACGAGCAGTACTTC
CASGDLPTYEQYF
>TRBV3-1|NA|TRBJ2-6|NA
TGTGCCAGCAGCCATCAATCCGGGGCCAACGTCCTGACTTTC
CASSHQSGANVLTF
>TRBV2|many|TRBJ2-1|TRBD1
TGTGCCAGCTACGGGACAGGGGGCAATGAGCAGTTCTTC
CASYGTGGNEQFF
>TRBV28|many|TRBJ2-5|NA
TGTGCCAGCAGGACTGGTTCCCAAGAGACCCAGTACTTC
CASRTGSQETQYF
>TRBV9|NA|TRBJ1-4|NA
TGTGCCAGCAGCGTAGAAACTGCGGACGAACTGTTTTTT
CASSVETADELFF
>TRBV30|many|TRBJ1-1|NA
TGTGCCTGGAGTGTAACCCACAACACTGAAGCTTTCTTT
CAWSVTHNTEAFF
>TRBV12-3/TRBV12-4|NA|TRBJ2-7|NA
TGTGCCAGCAGTTTAGCGCAGGGTATCAACGAGCAGTACTTC
CASSLAQGINEQYF
>TRBV9|few|TRBJ2-2|TRBD1
TGTGCCAGCAGCCCCTCCGGGACAGAAACCGGGGAGCTGTTTTTT
CASSPSGTETGELFF
>TRBV10-2|NA|TRBJ1-2|NA
TGCGCCAGCATGAGTAATAGGAGTAAAAACTATGGCTACACCTTC
CASMSNRSKNYGYTF
>TRBV3-1|NA|TRBJ2-3|TRBD2
TGTGCCAGCAGCCTTAGCGGTAGCGGGGCAGGAGATACGCAGTATTTT
CASSLSGSGAGDTQYF
>TRBV2|few|TRBJ2-1|TRBD2
TGTGCCAGCATACCTTCAACAACTGGGAGGGGTAATGAGCAGTTCTTC
CASIPSTTGRGNEQFF
>TRBV27|NA|TRBJ2-1|TRBD1
TGTGCCACCTCCCCCGACTCCGGGACAGGGTCCAATGAGCAGTTCTTC
CATSPDSGTGSNEQFF
>TRBV12-3/TRBV12-4|few|TRBJ2-5|NA
TGTGCCAGCAACGGCCGACGGGATCAAGAGACCCAGTACTTC
CASNGRRDQETQYF
>TRBV11-2|many|TRBJ2-5|NA
TGTGCCAGCAGCCACGCGAGGGTGACCCAGTACTTC
CASSHARVTQYF
>TRBV30|many|TRBJ2-7|NA
TGTGCCTCGGGGGACATTCTCTACGAGCAGTACTTC
CASGDILYEQYF
>TRBV28|many|TRBJ2-3|TRBD2
TGTGCCAGCAGTAACCCTGGGACTAGCCACCTATTGGATACGCAGTATTTT
CASSNPGTSHLLDTQYF
>TRBV19|many|TRBJ1-5|TRBD1
TGTGCCAGTAGTCCGGGACAGGGCAGCCCCCAGCATTTT
CASSPGQGSPQHF
>TRBV2|few|TRBJ1-2|NA
TGTGCCGGCAACTTCCGGGAGTTCGGTGGCTACACCTTC
CAGNFREFGGYTF
>TRBV29-1|NA|TRBJ2-5|NA
TGCAGCGTAGGCTCGGACAGAAAAGAGACCCAGTACTTC
CSVGSDRKETQYF
>TRBV5-1|NA|TRBJ2-7|TRBD2
TGCGCCAGCAGCCTAGCGGGAGGGTTCTCCTACGAGCAGTACTTC
CASSLAGGFSYEQYF
>TRBV12-3/TRBV12-4|many|TRBJ2-7|TRBD1
TGTGCCAGCAGTGTTCGCCGGGACAGGGGAGAGCAGTACTTC
CASSVRRDRGEQYF
>TRBV7-8|many|TRBJ1-5|NA
TGTGCCAGCAGCACCAAGACCGTTGATAGCAATCAGCCCCAGCATTTT
CASSTKTVDSNQPQHF
>TRBV19|NA|TRBJ2-1|NA
TGTGCCAGTAGTATACCTCCAATCGGCGATGAGCAGTTCTTC
CASSIPPIGDEQFF
>TRBV27|many|TRBJ2-7|NA
TGTGCCAGCAGAACAGGAGTGGGTTCGCGCTACGAGCAGTACTTC
CASRTGVGSRYEQYF
>TRBV7-9|NA|TRBJ2-5|TRBD2
TGTGCCGGACAACCTATAGCGGGAGAGGTCCTCCGTAAAGAGACCCAGTACTTC
CAGQPIAGEVLRKETQYF
>TRBV20-1|few|TRBJ2-7|TRBD2
TGCAGTGCTAGCGCAGCGGGAGGGCACGAGCAGTACTTC
CSASAAGGHEQYF
>TRBV6-1|many|TRBJ2-7|TRBD2
TGTGCCAGCAGGCCACCAGCGGGAGGAACCTACGAGCAGTACTTC
CASRPPAGGTYEQYF
>TRBV19|few|TRBJ2-7|NA
TGTGCCAGTAGTCGACAGGACGAGCAGTACTTC
CASSRQDEQYF
>TRBV12-3/TRBV12-4|many|TRBJ2-2|NA
TGTGCCAGCAGTTCGAGCTGGACCACCCGGGAGCTGTTTTTT
CASSSSWTTRELFF
>TRBV7-2|many|TRBJ2-7|NA
TGTGCCAGCAGCTTGGAGGGGAGCCATTTCTCCGAGCAGTACTTC
CASSLEGSHFSEQYF
>TRBV30|NA|TRBJ2-2|TRBD2
TGTGCCTGGAGTGTACTAAGGACTAGCGGGAGTACCACCGGGGAGCTGTTTTTT
CAWSVLRTSGSTTGELFF
>TRBV5-1|NA|TRBJ2-2|TRBD2
TGCGCCAGCAGCTACAGGATTTCTAGCGGGGCCCCGAACACCGGGGAGCTGTTTTTT
CASSYRISSGAPNTGELFF
>TRBV30|once|TRBJ2-7|TRBD2
TGTGCCTGGAATGGACTAGCGGGAACAGTTAGCTCCGAGCAGTACTTC
CAWNGLAGTVSSEQYF
>TRBV19|many|TRBJ1-4|NA
TGTGCCAGTAGTATCCAACAGGGTCGGGAAAAACTGTTTTTT
CASSIQQGREKLFF
>TRBV12-3/TRBV12-4|NA|TRBJ2-1|NA
TGTGCCAGCAGTTTCAACTCCTACAATGAGCAGTTCTTC
CASSFNSYNEQFF
>TRBV7-3|NA|TRBJ1-1|NA
TGTGCCAGCAGCTCCCTCCGGGCGTCCGGGACCTCCAACACTGAAGCTTTCTTT
CASSSLRASGTSNTEAFF
>TRBV10-3|NA|TRBJ2-7|TRBD2
TGTGCCATCAGGGGTCTAGCGGGAGATGGAGAGCAGTACTTC
CAIRGLAGDGEQYF
>TRBV7-2|NA|TRBJ2-3|TRBD1
TGTGCCAGAACCCTCCCCGGGACAGGGATAAGCACAGATACGCAGTATTTT
CARTLPGTGISTDTQYF
>TRBV20-1|many|TRBJ2-7|NA
TGCAGTGCTAGCCTCGGGAGCCTCGACGAGCAGTACTTC
CSASLGSLDEQYF
>TRBV3-1|NA|TRBJ1-1|NA
TGTGCCAGCAGCCATGGTCAGGCGAACACTGAAGCTTTCTTT
CASSHGQANTEAFF
>TRBV28|NA|TRBJ2-7|TRBD2
TGTGCCAGCAGTGGGGGCCTAGCGGGAGAGGATGACGAGCAGTACTTC
CASSGGLAGEDDEQYF
>TRBV11-2|many|TRBJ1-2|NA
TGTGCCAGCAGCTCGACTTGGGGGGATGGCTACACCTTC
CASSSTWGDGYTF
>TRBV29-1|many|TRBJ2-3|NA
TGCAGCGTTACCCTTGACGGTTATACGCAGTATTTT
CSVTLDGYTQYF
>TRBV19|few|TRBJ2-3|TRBD2
TGTGCCAGTAGTACAAAAAGCGGGACTAGCTTGAAGTTCCCCACAGATACGCAGTATTTT
CASSTKSGTSLKFPTDTQYF
>TRBV30|NA|TRBJ1-1|NA
TGTGCCTACCATGGGGGACTGAACACTGAAGCTTTCTTT
CAYHGGLNTEAFF
>TRBV24-1|many|TRBJ2-1|NA
TGTGCCACCAGTGATCTGTTAGCGAGCTCCTACAATGAGCAGTTCTTC
CATSDLLASSYNEQFF
>TRBV10-3|many|TRBJ1-1|NA
TGTGCCATCAGTGAGTGGGCCGGGACTGAGAACACTGAAGCTTTCTTT
CAISEWAGTENTEAFF